These 2 T cell receptor beta chains share one sample of origin, sequenced in a study of blood T cell repertoires in COVID-19 (dated by TCRdb to about 2020). Receptor libraries were prepared by the immunoSEQ multiplex PCR assay. TCRdb took over this immuneACCESS table, retaining in-frame rearrangements with V and J assigned. Such tables are incomplete; in checked studies, under half of the missing clones stem from an unresolved V gene, and the remainder is unexplained. The sample contains under 300,000 clones, under 85% of them found a single time. The ten largest clones take up around 2% of the sample. The sequencing input was peripheral blood. The source of these receptors is a man younger than 45 who had recovered from COVID-19.

This clone was counted only a few times. The chain combines TRBV6-5 with TRBJ1-1; TRBD1 aligns across 8 bases. This CDR3 contains 14 residues. The ends lost 6 bases at V and 0 bases at J; junction bases unmatched: 3. Germline-derived CDR1 and CDR2 are MNHEY and SVGAGI. For the CDR3, the DNA is TGTGCCAGCAGCTGGGACAGGTTGAACACTGAAGCTTTCTTT. It is translated as CASSWDRLNTEAFF.

The chain links TRBV4-1 to TRBJ2-3; 8 bases are a match to TRBD2. The ends lost 4 bases at V and 4 bases at J; junction bases unmatched: 7. Germline V gives CDR1 MGHRA, CDR2 YSYEKL. CDR3 length: 15 residues. CDR3 DNA sequence: TGCGCCAGCAGCCCGCGGGGGGCCTTCCCAGATACGCAGTATTTT. Its protein product is CASSPRGAFPDTQYF.